One and the same sample provided the 12 T cell receptor beta chains below, sequenced in a study of blood T cell repertoires in COVID-19. The repertoire was sequenced with immunoSEQ multiplex PCR; TCRdb's copy has only in-frame clones and lacks some. The data contain 350,000 to 550,000 clones, roughly nine tenths of them seen just once; the ten biggest clones take up 0.9% to 1.2%. The specimen sequenced was PBMCs or T cells enriched from blood (not recorded which). These receptors were collected from a man aged 25-40 years who had recovered from COVID-19.

CDR3 sequence (DNA): TGTGCCAGCAGAAGACAGGTCGGGGGCAATCAGCCCCAGCATTTT. It specifies CASRRQVGGNQPQHF. The V gene is TRBV28, the J gene TRBJ1-5; D is possibly TRBD1 (6 bases). Germline V CDR1 and CDR2: MDHEN, SYDVKM. V lost 6 bases, J lost 2 bases, and 14 bases lay in between. This CDR3 is 15 amino acids long.

This rearrangement joins TRBV3-1 (or the pseudogene TRBV3-2) to TRBJ1-1; D ambiguous. The CDR3 is made up of 12 amino acids. CDR1 and CDR2 from the germline V gene are LGHDT and YNNKEL (reference sequence). Between the trimmed V and J ends, which lost 3 bases and 4 bases, there was a span of 6 bases. The CDR3 here is CASSHGVTEAFF. The CDR3 DNA is TGTGCCAGCAGCCACGGAGTCACTGAAGCTTTCTTT.

The chain carries TRBV11-2 and TRBJ2-5; 8 nucleotides match TRBD2. The length of the CDR3 is 16 residues. V trimming: 0 bases; J trimming: 4 bases; junction bases outside the gene matches: 7. Germline CDR1 SGHAT, CDR2 FQNNGV. In nucleotides, the CDR3 is TGTGCCAGCAGCTTAGATCTGCAAGCGGGGGCAGAGACCCAGTACTTC. It encodes CASSLDLQAGAETQYF.

This sequence joins TRBV11-2 and TRBJ2-7; 7 positions agree with TRBD2. Germline-derived CDR1 and CDR2 are SGHAT and FQNNGV. The CDR3 length is 13 residues. V lost 6 bases, J lost 5 bases, and 7 bases stayed unmatched. The CDR3 sequence is CASRSGGRDEQYF. In nucleotides, the CDR3 is TGTGCCAGCAGGTCCGGCGGGAGAGACGAGCAGTACTTC.

This chain joins TRBV25-1 and TRBJ1-6; 7 nucleotides line up with TRBD1. The CDR3 is made up of 13 amino acids. V shed 7 bases, J shed 6 bases, and the junction held 3 bases outside the gene matches. Per the germline V gene, CDR1 is MGHDK and CDR2 is SYGVNS. CDR3 sequence reads: CASTGTVNSPLHF. The CDR3 nucleotides read TGTGCCAGCACCGGGACAGTTAATTCACCCCTCCACTTT.

The chain links TRBV5-1 to TRBJ2-2; 9 bases fit TRBD1. V was clipped by 5 bases and J by 3 bases; unmatched bases: 5. CDR3 length equals 15 residues. Germline lookup yields CDR1 SGHRS and CDR2 YFSETQ. This chain's CDR3 is CASRVRTGDTGELFF. The CDR3, as DNA: TGCGCCAGCAGAGTTAGGACAGGGGACACCGGGGAGCTGTTTTTT. Drawing the rest from reference TRBV5-1 and TRBJ2-2, the complete variable domain is KAGVTQTPRYLIKTRGQQVTLSCSPISGHRSVSWYQQTPGQGLQFLFEYFSETQRNKGNFPGRFSGRQFSNSRSEMNVSTLELGDSALYLCASRVRTGDTGELFFGEGSRLTVL.

V gene TRBV5-4 combines with J gene TRBJ2-7; weak D call: TRBD2 (5 bases). V gave up 4 bases and J gave up 0 bases, with 14 bases separating them. The CDR3 extends over 15 amino acids. The germline CDR1 and CDR2 sequences are SGHNT and YYREEE (reference sequence). This CDR3 reads CASSSRGLGSYEQYF. DNA for the CDR3: TGTGCCAGCAGCAGTCGGGGATTGGGCTCCTACGAGCAGTACTTC. Drawing the rest from reference TRBV5-4 and TRBJ2-7, the complete variable domain is ETGVTQSPTHLIKTRGQQVTLRCSSQSGHNTVSWYQQALGQGPQFIFQYYREEENGRGNFPPRFSGLQFPNYSSELNVNALELDDSALYLCASSSRGLGSYEQYFGPGTRLTVT.

This clone was recorded a few times. J is TRBJ1-2 and V is TRBV12-5; D might be TRBD1 (6 bases). CDR3 length equals 13 residues. V was pared by 4 bases and J by 2 bases, with 8 bases between. Looked up from germline, CDR1 is LGHNT and CDR2 is FRNRAP. The CDR3 here is CASGYQGNYGYTF. The CDR3 DNA reads TGTGCTAGTGGTTATCAGGGGAACTATGGCTACACCTTC.

This chain's CDR3 is CASSTEIDRYGYTF. The CDR3 DNA reads TGCGCCAGCAGCACAGAAATAGACCGATATGGCTACACCTTC. V is TRBV5-1 and J is TRBJ1-2; D is unclear. The V gene lost 4 bases and the J gene lost 5 bases, with 15 bases spanning the gap. The CDR3 has 14 amino acids. The germline V gene has CDR1 SGHRS and CDR2 YFSETQ.

The CDR3 DNA sequence: TGTGCCAGCAGTTCCCTTTCCCCTGGGGCCAACGTCCTGACTTTC. Its protein is CASSSLSPGANVLTF. This sequence joins TRBV6-5 and TRBJ2-6, with D hard to call. Trimming took off 4 bases at V and 2 bases at J, with 9 bases between the two ends. Germline V gene lookup returns CDR1 MNHEY and CDR2 SVGAGI. The CDR3 spans 15 residues.

The table lists this clone with a few counts. In the same sample, other DNA sequences code for this CDR3. This chain joins TRBV18 and TRBJ1-6; TRBD1 matches at 10 bases. The junction had 3 bases not matched to a gene; V was cut back by 3 bases and J by 10 bases. The CDR3 runs 14 residues. The germline gives CDR1 KGHSH, CDR2 LQKENI. The CDR3 region is CASSPGTGDSPLHF. The DNA for the CDR3 is TGTGCCAGCTCACCCGGGACAGGGGACTCACCCCTCCACTTT.

The chain employs TRBV10-1 and TRBJ2-7, with 10 positions matching TRBD1. The CDR3 length is 15 residues. The J segment lost 5 bases and the V segment lost 3 bases, leaving 7 bases of the junction unmatched. Germline assignment: CDR1 WNHNN and CDR2 SYGVQD (reference sequence). The CDR3: CASSDTGTGDDEQYF. As DNA, the CDR3 is TGCGCCAGCAGTGATACCGGGACAGGGGACGACGAGCAGTACTTC.